The text below deals with one T cell receptor beta chain. Its antigen is not identified. The data were obtained in a study of T cell repertoires in cytomegalovirus infection. Study-level background: CMV epitopes that were recently identified and HLA-C-restricted were used alongside well-studied HLA-B-restricted ones. Shared public TCR beta signatures pointed to both CMV infection and a matching HLA type.

Study-wide points: In two of eight donors, the top clonotype was HLA-C-restricted CMV-specific.

TCRdb reprocessed the reads with MiXCR, giving one entry per CDR3 protein. This sample has roughly 500,000 distinct CDR3 sequences, with roughly 46% found just once. V was trimmed by 2 bases and J by 4 bases, leaving 3 bases between them. Germline CDR1 and CDR2: ENHRY and SYGVKD. This CDR3 spans 12 amino acids. This rearrangement joins TRBV10-3 to TRBJ1-5; the D is unclear. This receptor was obtained from a human donor in good health (CMV status not recorded). Some clones in this sample may be carry-over from other donors' samples. The starting material was cultured PBMCs, obtained from culture after CMV antigen stimulation. The CDR3 loop is CAISEGNQPQHF. The CDR3 nucleotides read TGTGCCATCAGTGAGGGGAATCAGCCCCAGCATTTT.